This T cell receptor beta chain is from a study of tumor-infiltrating lymphocytes in oesophageal squamous cell carcinoma. CDR3 length: 15 amino acids. CDR1 SGHTA and CDR2 FQGNSA come from the germline V gene. Trimming removed 1 base from V and 2 bases from J, with 12 bases in between. This clonotype was detected only once. One entry per CDR3 protein, called by TCRdb with MiXCR from the PCR reads. The table includes about 15,000 distinct CDR3 sequences, over 45% detected once. This clonotype originated in a male donor with esophageal squamous cell carcinoma. Input material: blood. The chain couples TRBV7-2 to TRBJ2-7; D tentatively fits TRBD1 or TRBD2 (5 bases each). The CDR3, as DNA: TGTGCCAGCAGCTTAGTCGCGGTGGGGGCCTACGAGCAGTACTTC. Its protein product is CASSLVAVGAYEQYF.